This T cell receptor beta chain derives from a study of blood T cell repertoires in COVID-19. Whole-study context: Samples of COVID-19 (acute and convalescent) were obtained from the United States, Italy and Spain. T cells, B-cell-depleted T cells, or PBMCs provided the cDNA or gDNA that served as material.

In the original processing: Reference gene primer amplification yielded estimated nucleated cell counts. The assay was immunoSEQ multiplex PCR, and TCRdb's table has in-frame clones only and misses some. V and J calls and clone size are copied from that table; D and trimming were computed from the DNA. The sample contains roughly 330,000 clones, roughly 90% of which appear only once. The specimen sequenced was peripheral blood. This receptor was taken from a woman between 50 and 59 years old with active or convalescent COVID-19.

CDR3 nucleotide sequence: TGCGCCAGCAGCCAAGAACAAGTGGAGGAGGAGCCCCTCTATGGCTACACCTTC. Encoded protein: CASSQEQVEEEPLYGYTF. V gene TRBV4-3 combines with J gene TRBJ1-2; no reliable D call. CDR1 is LGHNA, CDR2 YSLEER, per germline. CDR3 length: 18 amino acids. V shed 0 bases and J shed 4 bases, with 21 bases lying between them.